The 16 T cell receptor beta chains below all came from one sample that was sequenced in a study of human T cells and chemical hapten exposure. One entry per CDR3 protein results from TCRdb running MiXCR on the RACE reads. Of about 70,000 distinct CDR3 sequences detected, 9.8% appear once; the ten largest clones hold about 3.1%. Time point indicated: patch test 1, 2 weeks after DPC sensitization. The treatment is: therapeutic diphenylcyclopropenone sensitization with weekly scalp DPC. This specimen consisted of whole blood, obtained in connection with sensitization to the hapten diphenylcyclopropenone (DPC). The receptors derive from a woman between 40 and 55 years old with alopecia areata. Some clones in this sample may be carry-over from other donors' samples.

The rearrangement joins TRBV15 to TRBJ2-3; 7 nucleotides align to TRBD1. Unmatched junction bases numbered 8, after V lost 6 bases and J lost 2 bases. CDR1 LNHNV and CDR2 YYDKDF come from the germline V gene (reference sequence). This CDR3 spans 15 amino acids. The CDR3 DNA reads as TGTGCCACCAGGTCGGGACAGCTGGTCACAGATACGCAGTATTTT. Translating it yields CATRSGQLVTDTQYF.

This clonotype has a count of ten or more. The V call is TRBV7-9, the J call TRBJ1-4; no clear D. The CDR3 is made up of 16 amino acids. Trimming left V 4 bases short and J 7 bases short, with 19 bases between. Germline-derived CDR1 and CDR2 are SEHNR and FQNEAQ (reference sequence). The DNA for the CDR3 is TGTGCCAGCAGCTCACCTAAAGGAATCCAGAGTGAAAAACTGTTTTTT. This sequence encodes CASSSPKGIQSEKLFF.

This clonotype was found many times. The V and J genes are TRBV10-1 and TRBJ2-3; tentative D call: TRBD1 (5 bases). V was cut by 0 bases and J by 3 bases, with 13 bases left in between. The CDR3 runs 16 residues. CDR1 is WNHNN, CDR2 SYGVQD, per germline (reference sequence). CDR3 residues: CASSESAGYETDTQYF. CDR3 coding DNA: TGCGCCAGCAGTGAGTCGGCAGGGTATGAGACAGATACGCAGTATTTT.

In this sample, this clonotype turned up many times. V is TRBV12-3 or TRBV12-4 and J is TRBJ1-3; tentative D call: TRBD1 (6 bases). Trimming took off 3 bases at V and 0 bases at J, with 12 bases between the two ends. CDR3 length: 16 residues. CDR3 bases: TGTGCCAGCAGTTTTATCGTGGGGGCCTCTGGAAACACCATATATTTT. Protein sequence: CASSFIVGASGNTIYF.

Ten or more counts support this clonotype. The V gene is TRBV7-2, the J gene TRBJ2-7; the D is unclear. CDR3 size: 11 residues. Germline V gene lookup returns CDR1 SGHTA and CDR2 FQGNSA. Deletions cut 5 bases from V and 4 bases from J, with 6 bases between. The CDR3 reads CASSAQYEQYF. The CDR3 region has the DNA TGTGCCAGCAGCGCCCAATACGAGCAGTACTTC.

This clonotype was counted ten times or more. V usage is TRBV6-4 and J usage is TRBJ2-2; unclear D gene. Germline lookup yields CDR1 MRHNA and CDR2 SNTAGT. There are 13 residues in the CDR3. V lost 4 bases and J lost 1, with 4 bases in between. CDR3 residues: CASSVGNTGELFF. In nucleotides, the CDR3 is TGTGCCAGCAGTGTCGGGAACACCGGGGAGCTGTTTTTT.

This clonotype occurred a few times. The chain combines TRBV10-3 with TRBJ2-5, with 7 bases that match TRBD1. The CDR3 extends over 14 amino acids. Trimming cost V 6 bases and J 5 bases; bases outside gene matches: 9. Germline loops: CDR1 ENHRY, CDR2 SYGVKD. The CDR3 DNA sequence: TGTGCCATCAGATCCGACAGGGTTGATGAGACCCAGTACTTC. Translated: CAIRSDRVDETQYF.

This clonotype was seen more than once but under ten times. The chain links TRBV4-1 to TRBJ2-4; D is possibly TRBD1 or TRBD2 (6 bases each). The CDR3 runs 17 residues. Germline lookup yields CDR1 MGHRA and CDR2 YSYEKL. Trimming left V 3 bases short and J 2 bases short, with 17 bases between. In nucleotides, the CDR3 is TGCGCCAGCAGCCACAGGCTGTGGGGGGCTACCAAAAACATTCAGTACTTC. Amino acid sequence: CASSHRLWGATKNIQYF.

This clonotype was observed at least ten times. The J gene is TRBJ1-5, the V gene TRBV4-1; D gene ambiguous. The CDR3 spans 17 residues. CDR1 and CDR2 from the germline V gene are MGHRA and YSYEKL. Trimming cost V 0 bases and J 0 bases, with 12 bases left between them. The chain's CDR3 is CASSQDPGYYSNQPQHF. CDR3 bases: TGCGCCAGCAGCCAAGATCCGGGCTACTATAGCAATCAGCCCCAGCATTTT.

This clonotype has just a few counts. This chain connects TRBV20-1 to TRBJ1-2, with D possibly TRBD1 on 5 matching bases. The germline CDR1 and CDR2 sequences are DFQATT and SNEGSKA (reference sequence). The CDR3 length is 10 residues. The CDR3 is CRGTAHGYTF. Written as DNA, the CDR3 is TGCAGGGGGACGGCCCATGGCTACACCTTC.

This clonotype was detected ten times or more. The chain employs TRBV6-2 or TRBV6-3 and TRBJ1-1; no clear D gene. Per the germline V gene, CDR1 is MNHEY and CDR2 is SVGEGT. This CDR3 region has 13 residues. Trimming took 6 bases from V and 9 from J, leaving 17 bases between them. CDR3: CASRPSSPPKAFF. For the CDR3, the DNA is TGTGCCAGCAGACCCAGCAGCCCCCCGAAAGCTTTCTTT.

There are a few counts of this clonotype. The rearrangement links TRBV4-2 to TRBJ2-1; 10 bases are shared with TRBD2. V lost 3 bases, J lost 7 bases, and 6 bases stayed unmatched. Germline V CDR1 and CDR2: LGHNA, YNFKEQ. The CDR3 has 15 amino acids. This chain's CDR3 is CASSHSGGAGNEQFF. CDR3 bases: TGTGCCAGCAGCCACAGCGGGGGGGCGGGGAATGAGCAGTTCTTC.

This clonotype appeared many times. V usage is TRBV7-9 and J usage is TRBJ1-5, with unresolved D. The CDR3 spans 12 residues. The germline V and J ends were trimmed by 5 bases and 6 bases, with 8 bases remaining between them. Germline assignment: CDR1 SEHNR and CDR2 FQNEAQ (reference sequence). CDR3 loop: CASSLLGQPQHF. CDR3 coding DNA: TGTGCCAGCAGCCTTCTCGGTCAGCCCCAGCATTTT.

At least ten counts were recorded for this clonotype. V gene TRBV29-1 combines with J gene TRBJ2-3; TRBD2 matches at 13 bases. CDR1 is SQVTM and CDR2 is ANQGSEA in the germline V gene. The CDR3 is 17 amino acids. Unmatched junction bases numbered 9, after V lost 6 bases and J lost 0 bases. CDR3 DNA: TGCAGCGTCCAGTCGGGACTAGCGGGGCCGAGCACAGATACGCAGTATTTT. Its protein product is CSVQSGLAGPSTDTQYF.

In this sample, this clonotype turned up a few times. J is TRBJ2-4 and V is TRBV7-9; D not certain. Trimming took off 4 bases at V and 4 bases at J, with 17 bases between the two ends. Germline V gene lookup returns CDR1 SEHNR and CDR2 FQNEAQ (reference sequence). The CDR3 has 16 residues. CDR3 residues: CASSSSSLDGKNIQYF. In DNA, the CDR3 is TGTGCCAGCAGCTCCTCCTCCCTCGACGGTAAAAACATTCAGTACTTC.

This clonotype was found many times. The V and J genes are TRBV18 and TRBJ2-4; D assignment may be TRBD1 or TRBD2 (5 bases each). The germline V gene encodes CDR1 KGHSH and CDR2 LQKENI. This CDR3 spans 15 amino acids. Trimming took off 1 base at V and 8 bases at J, with 15 bases between the two ends. CDR3 region: CASSPQLGAGDIQYF. CDR3 nucleotides: TGTGCCAGCTCACCACAACTAGGGGCGGGTGACATTCAGTACTTC.